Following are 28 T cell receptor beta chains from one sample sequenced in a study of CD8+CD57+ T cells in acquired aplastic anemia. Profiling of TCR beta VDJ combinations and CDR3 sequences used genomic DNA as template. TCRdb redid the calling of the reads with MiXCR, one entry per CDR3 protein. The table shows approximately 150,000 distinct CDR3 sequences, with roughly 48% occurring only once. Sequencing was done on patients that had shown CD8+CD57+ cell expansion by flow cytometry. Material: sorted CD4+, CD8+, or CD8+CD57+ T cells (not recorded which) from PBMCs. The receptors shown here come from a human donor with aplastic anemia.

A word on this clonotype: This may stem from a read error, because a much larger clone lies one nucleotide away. The CDR3 sequence is CASSIGGLAGANTGELSF. The DNA of the CDR3 is TGTGCCAGTAGTATAGGTGGCCTAGCGGGGGCGAACACCGGGGAGCTGTCTTTT. The chain joins TRBV19 to TRBJ2-2, with TRBD2 identical over 10 bases. The CDR3 loop spans 18 amino acids. Germline V gene sequence: CDR1 LNHDA, CDR2 SQIVND (reference sequence).

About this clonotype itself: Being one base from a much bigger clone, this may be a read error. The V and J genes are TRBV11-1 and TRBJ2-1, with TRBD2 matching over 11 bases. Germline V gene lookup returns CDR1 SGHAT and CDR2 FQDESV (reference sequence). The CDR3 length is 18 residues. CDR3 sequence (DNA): TGTGCCAGCAACTTAGTTAGCGGGGGGGCCAACTCTCACAATGAGCAGTTCTTC. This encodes CASNLVSGGANSHNEQFF.

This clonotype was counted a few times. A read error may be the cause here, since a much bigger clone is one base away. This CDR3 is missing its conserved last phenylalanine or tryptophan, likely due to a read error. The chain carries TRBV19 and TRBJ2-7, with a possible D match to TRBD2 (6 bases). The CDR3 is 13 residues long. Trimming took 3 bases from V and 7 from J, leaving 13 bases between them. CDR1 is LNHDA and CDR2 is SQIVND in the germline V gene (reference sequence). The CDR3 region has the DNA TGTGCCAGTAGTATGATAGAGGGAGGAGAGCAGTACCTC. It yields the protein CASSMIEGGEQYL.

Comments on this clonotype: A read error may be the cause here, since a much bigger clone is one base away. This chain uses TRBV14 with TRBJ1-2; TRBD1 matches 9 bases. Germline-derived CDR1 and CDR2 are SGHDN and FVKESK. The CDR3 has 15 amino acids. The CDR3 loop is CASSQELGQGLGYAF. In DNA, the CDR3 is TGCGCCAGCAGCCAAGAATTAGGACAGGGGTTGGGCTACGCCTTC.

The CDR3 protein is CAISAGTGNQPQHF. CDR3 DNA sequence: TGTGCCATCAGTGCCGGGACAGGGAATCAGCCCCAGCATTTT. The genes are TRBV10-3 and TRBJ1-5; 9 nucleotides agree with TRBD1. From germline, CDR1 is ENHRY and CDR2 SYGVKD. The CDR3 consists of 14 residues. After removal of 4 bases from V and 4 bases from J, the junction contained 2 bases not matched to a gene.

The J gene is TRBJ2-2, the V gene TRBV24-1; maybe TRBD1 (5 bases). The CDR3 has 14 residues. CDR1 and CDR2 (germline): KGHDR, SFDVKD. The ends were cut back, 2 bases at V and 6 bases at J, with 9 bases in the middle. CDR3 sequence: CATSDSGLAGELFF. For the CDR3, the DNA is TGTGCCACCAGTGATTCAGGGTTGGCCGGGGAGCTGTTTTTT.

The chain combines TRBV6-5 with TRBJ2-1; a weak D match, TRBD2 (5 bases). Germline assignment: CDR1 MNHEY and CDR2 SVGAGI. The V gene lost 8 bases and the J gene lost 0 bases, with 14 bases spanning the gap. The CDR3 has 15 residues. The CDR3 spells CASSLAMSSYNEQFF. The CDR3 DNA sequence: TGTGCCAGCTCCCTAGCTATGAGCTCCTACAATGAGCAGTTCTTC.

This chain's CDR3 is CATSDISGGGDTQYF. The CDR3 nucleotides read TGTGCCACCAGTGATATTAGCGGGGGAGGGGATACGCAGTATTTT. The genes are TRBV24-1 and TRBJ2-3, with 9 bases lining up with TRBD2. This CDR3 contains 15 residues. Germline lookup yields CDR1 KGHDR and CDR2 SFDVKD. The J segment lost 6 bases and the V segment lost 3 bases, leaving 6 bases of the junction unmatched.

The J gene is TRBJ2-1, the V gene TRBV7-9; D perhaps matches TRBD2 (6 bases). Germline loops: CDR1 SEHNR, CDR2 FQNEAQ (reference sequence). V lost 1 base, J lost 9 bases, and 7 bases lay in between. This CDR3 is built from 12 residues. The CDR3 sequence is CASSLDGGEQFF. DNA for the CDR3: TGTGCCAGCAGCTTAGACGGGGGTGAGCAGTTCTTC.

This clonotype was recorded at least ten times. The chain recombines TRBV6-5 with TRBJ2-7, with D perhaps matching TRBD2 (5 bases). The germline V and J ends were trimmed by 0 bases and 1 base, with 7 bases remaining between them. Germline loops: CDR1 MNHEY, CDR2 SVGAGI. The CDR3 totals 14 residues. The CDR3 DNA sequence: TGTGCCAGCAGTTACTCGAGAGGGTCCTACGAGCAGTACTTC. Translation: CASSYSRGSYEQYF.

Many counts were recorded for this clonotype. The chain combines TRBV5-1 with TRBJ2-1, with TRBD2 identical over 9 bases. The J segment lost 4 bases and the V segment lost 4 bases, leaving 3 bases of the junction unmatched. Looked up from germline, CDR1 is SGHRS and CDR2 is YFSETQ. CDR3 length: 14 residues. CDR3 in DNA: TGCGCCAGCAGCGGGACTAGCTCGTACAATGAGCAGTTCTTC. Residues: CASSGTSSYNEQFF.

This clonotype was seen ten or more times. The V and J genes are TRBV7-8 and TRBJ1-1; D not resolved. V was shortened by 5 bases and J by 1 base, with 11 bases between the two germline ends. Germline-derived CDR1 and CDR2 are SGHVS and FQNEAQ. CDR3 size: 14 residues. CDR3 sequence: CASSATDGNTEAFF. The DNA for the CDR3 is TGTGCCAGCAGCGCGACGGACGGGAACACTGAAGCTTTCTTT.

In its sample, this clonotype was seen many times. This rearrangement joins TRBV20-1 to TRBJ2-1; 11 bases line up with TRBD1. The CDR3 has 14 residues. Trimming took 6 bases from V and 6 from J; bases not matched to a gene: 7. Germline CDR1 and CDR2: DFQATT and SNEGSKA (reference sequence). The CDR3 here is CSATGTGGLNEQFF. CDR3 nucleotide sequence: TGCAGTGCCACCGGGACAGGGGGTCTCAATGAGCAGTTCTTC.

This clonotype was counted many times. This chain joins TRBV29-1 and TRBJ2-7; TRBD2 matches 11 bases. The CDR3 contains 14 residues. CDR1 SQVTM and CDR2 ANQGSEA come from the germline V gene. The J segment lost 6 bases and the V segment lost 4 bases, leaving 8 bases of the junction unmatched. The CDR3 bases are TGCAGCGTTGCAATAGCGGGGGGGTCAAGCGAGCAGTACTTC. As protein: CSVAIAGGSSEQYF.

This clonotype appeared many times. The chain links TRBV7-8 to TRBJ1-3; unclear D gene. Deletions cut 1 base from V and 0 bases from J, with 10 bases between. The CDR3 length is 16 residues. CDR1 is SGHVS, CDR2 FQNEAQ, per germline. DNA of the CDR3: TGTGCCAGCAGCTTAGGTGTGCAGTCCTCTGGAAACACCATATATTTT. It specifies CASSLGVQSSGNTIYF. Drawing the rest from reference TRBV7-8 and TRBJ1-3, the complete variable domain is GAGVSQSPRYKVAKRGQDVALRCDPISGHVSLFWYQQALGQGPEFLTYFQNEAQLDKSGLPSDRFFAERPEGSVSTLKIQRTQQEDSAVYLCASSLGVQSSGNTIYFGEGSWLTVV.

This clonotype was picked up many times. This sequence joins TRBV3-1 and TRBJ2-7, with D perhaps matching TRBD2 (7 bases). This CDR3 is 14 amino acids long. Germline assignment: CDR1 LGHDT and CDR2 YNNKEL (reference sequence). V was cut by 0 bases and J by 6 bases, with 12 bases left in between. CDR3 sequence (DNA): TGTGCCAGCAGCCAAGATAGGGGGGGACGCGAGCAGTACTTC. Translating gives CASSQDRGGREQYF.

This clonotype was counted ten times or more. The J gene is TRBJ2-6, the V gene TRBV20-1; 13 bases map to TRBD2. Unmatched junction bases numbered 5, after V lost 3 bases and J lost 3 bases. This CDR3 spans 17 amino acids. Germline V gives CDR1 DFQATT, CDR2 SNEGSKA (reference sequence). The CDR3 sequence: CSASRLAGGVGANVLTF. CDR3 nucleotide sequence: TGCAGTGCTAGCAGACTAGCGGGGGGCGTTGGGGCCAACGTCCTGACTTTC.

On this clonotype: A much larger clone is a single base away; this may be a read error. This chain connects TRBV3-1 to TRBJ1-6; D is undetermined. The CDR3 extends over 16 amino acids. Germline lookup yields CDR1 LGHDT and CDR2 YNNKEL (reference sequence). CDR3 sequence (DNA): TGTGCCAGCATCCAAGAATTGAAGAATTTTAATTCACCCCTCCACTTT. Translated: CASIQELKNFNSPLHF.

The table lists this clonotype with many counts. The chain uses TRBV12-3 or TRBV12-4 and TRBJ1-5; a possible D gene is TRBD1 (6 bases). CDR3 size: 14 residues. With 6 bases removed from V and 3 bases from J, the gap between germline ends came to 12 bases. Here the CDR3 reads CASSLTGYNQPQHF. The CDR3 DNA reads TGTGCCAGCAGCTTGACAGGTTACAATCAGCCCCAGCATTTT.

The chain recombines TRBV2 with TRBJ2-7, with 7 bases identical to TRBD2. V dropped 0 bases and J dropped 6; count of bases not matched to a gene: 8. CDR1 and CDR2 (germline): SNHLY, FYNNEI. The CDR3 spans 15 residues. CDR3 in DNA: TGTGCCAGCAGTGAAGCGCGGTTCCAGCGGGGCGAGCAGTACTTC. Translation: CASSEARFQRGEQYF.

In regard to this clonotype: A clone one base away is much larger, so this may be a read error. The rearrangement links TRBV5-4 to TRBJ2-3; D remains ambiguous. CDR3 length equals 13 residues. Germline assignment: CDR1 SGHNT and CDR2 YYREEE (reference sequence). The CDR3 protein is CAGSLVGGDTQYF. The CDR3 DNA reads TGTGCCGGCAGCTTGGTGGGCGGAGATACGCAGTATTTT.

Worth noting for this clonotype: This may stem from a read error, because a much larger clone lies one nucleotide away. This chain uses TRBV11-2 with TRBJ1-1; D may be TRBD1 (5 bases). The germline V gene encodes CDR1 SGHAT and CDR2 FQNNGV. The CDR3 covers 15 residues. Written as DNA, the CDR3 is TGTTCCAGCAGCTTGGTGGCAGGGTTGGGCACTGAAGCTTTCTTT. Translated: CSSSLVAGLGTEAFF.

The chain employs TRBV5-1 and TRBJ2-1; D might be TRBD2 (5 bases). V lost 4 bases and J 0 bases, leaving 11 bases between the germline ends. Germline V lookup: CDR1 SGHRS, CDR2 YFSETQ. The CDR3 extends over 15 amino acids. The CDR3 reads CASSPRGSSYNEQFF. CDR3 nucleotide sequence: TGCGCCAGCAGCCCTCGTGGGAGCTCCTACAATGAGCAGTTCTTC.

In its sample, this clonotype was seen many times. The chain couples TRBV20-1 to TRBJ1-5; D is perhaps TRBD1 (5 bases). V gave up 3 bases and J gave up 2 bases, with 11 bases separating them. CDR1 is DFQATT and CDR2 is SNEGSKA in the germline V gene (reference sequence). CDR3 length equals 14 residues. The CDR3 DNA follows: TGCAGTGCTAGCTCGGGGGACCGCAATCAGCCCCAGCATTTT. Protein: CSASSGDRNQPQHF.

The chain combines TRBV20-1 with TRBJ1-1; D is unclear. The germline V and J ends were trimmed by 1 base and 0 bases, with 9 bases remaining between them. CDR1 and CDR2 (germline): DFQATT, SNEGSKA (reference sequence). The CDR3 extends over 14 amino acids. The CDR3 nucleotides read TGCAGTGCTAGAGTAGCAAACATGAACACTGAAGCTTTCTTT. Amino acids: CSARVANMNTEAFF.

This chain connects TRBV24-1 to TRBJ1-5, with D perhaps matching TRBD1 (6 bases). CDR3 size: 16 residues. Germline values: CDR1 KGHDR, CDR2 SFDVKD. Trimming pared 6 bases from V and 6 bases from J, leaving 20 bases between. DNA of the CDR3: TGTGCCACCAGTTCGGAAACAGGGAGGGGCGGTCAGCCCCAGCATTTT. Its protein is CATSSETGRGGQPQHF.

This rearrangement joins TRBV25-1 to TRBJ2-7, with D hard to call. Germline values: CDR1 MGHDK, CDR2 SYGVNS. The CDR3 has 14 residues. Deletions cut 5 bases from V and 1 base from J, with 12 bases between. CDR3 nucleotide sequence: TGTGCCAGCAGTCAACCAGACTGGTCCTACGAGCAGTACTTC. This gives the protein CASSQPDWSYEQYF.

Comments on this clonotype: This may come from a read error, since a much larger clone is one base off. The CDR3 nucleotides are TGTGCCAGCAGTATAGGAGACAAACTGTCTTTT. Its protein product is CASSIGDKLSF. The chain couples TRBV6-1 to TRBJ1-4; D not certain. Germline CDR1 reads MNHNS; CDR2 reads SASEGT. CDR3 length: 11 residues.